The subject of this entry is one TCR beta chain. This sample is part of a study of blood T cell repertoires in COVID-19. Across the study: PBMCs, B-cell-depleted T cells, or T cells were the source of the cDNA or gDNA that made up the material.

Participant ages covered about 18 to 89 years across around 25 US areas. Either two negative PCRs, clearance, or symptom resolution qualified Cohort 3 donors as recovered. TCRdb keeps only in-frame clones here, not all; method: immunoSEQ multiplex PCR. The sample holds about 130,000 clones, about four fifths seen once. In germline, CDR1 is DFQATT, CDR2 SNEGSKA (reference sequence). This CDR3 is 11 amino acids long. The V and J ends lost 6 bases and 11 bases respectively, with 14 bases between them. The chain joins TRBV20-1 to TRBJ1-5; unclear D gene. This sequence originates from a man aged 25-45 years who had recovered from COVID-19. The sample taken for sequencing was PBMCs or T cells enriched from blood (not recorded which). The CDR3 reads CSASDEGTQHF. For the CDR3, the DNA is TGCAGTGCCAGTGATGAGGGCACCCAGCATTTT.